These T cell receptor beta chains were read from a single sample in a study of early T cells in non-severe SARS-CoV-2 infection. TCRdb re-called the 5' RACE reads through MiXCR, storing one row per CDR3 protein. The sample has tens of thousands of distinct CDR3 sequences, 5.6% seen once. The sample comprised whole blood. These receptors were obtained from an adult who was a healthcare worker with PCR-confirmed SARS-CoV-2 infection or an uninfected control (not recorded which). Both conserved end residues are part of each CDR3. A D gene is named only where the DNA matches it firmly. A row's size may be missing; if present it is once, few, many or a size class.

J gene,V gene,D gene,clone size,CDR3 DNA,CDR3 protein
TRBJ2-1,TRBV13,NA,many,TGTGCCAGCAGCCTTAGGGGCGGGACCTCCGAGCAGTTCTTC,CASSLRGGTSEQFF
TRBJ1-2,TRBV9,TRBD1,many,TGTGCCAGCACCGGGACAGCCTTTAACTATGGCTACACCTTC,CASTGTAFNYGYTF
TRBJ2-7,TRBV7-2,NA,NA,TGTGCCAGCAGCTTAGGCCCCTCTGGCGAGCAGTACTTC,CASSLGPSGEQYF
TRBJ1-1,TRBV7-9,NA,few,TGTGCCAGCCGGCGGGGCTCGAAGGGCACTGAAGCTTTCTTT,CASRRGSKGTEAFF
TRBJ2-5,TRBV15,NA,NA,TGTGCCACCAGCAGAGGGAAAGAAGAGACCCAGTACTTC,CATSRGKEETQYF
TRBJ2-2,TRBV12-3/TRBV12-4,NA,NA,TGTGCCAGCAGCCTTCCTAGCGTGAACACCGGGGAGCTGTTTTTT,CASSLPSVNTGELFF
TRBJ2-5,TRBV7-7,NA,NA,TGTGCTAGCAGCGCCCGACACTCGATAGAGACCCAGTACTTC,CASSARHSIETQYF
TRBJ2-1,TRBV20-1,NA,many,TGCAGTGCTAGAGACCCGACCGCGGGACTCGTTAATGATGAGCAGTTCTTC,CSARDPTAGLVNDEQFF
TRBJ1-4,TRBV5-1,NA,many,TGCGCCAGCAGCTTGGGGGATTCTAATGAAAAACTGTTTTTT,CASSLGDSNEKLFF
TRBJ2-2,TRBV7-6,TRBD1,many,TGTGCCAGCAGCGGGACAGGGGGCGCGGCCGGGGAGCTGTTTTTT,CASSGTGGAAGELFF
TRBJ2-7,TRBV2,NA,many,TGTGCCAGCAGTGGTTACGAGCAGTACTTC,CASSGYEQYF
TRBJ2-7,TRBV12-5,NA,many,TGTGCTAGTTCTGAACAGGGTGTCGCCTACGAGCAGTACTTC,CASSEQGVAYEQYF
TRBJ2-1,TRBV29-1,NA,NA,TGCAGCGTTGAGAGGATGCCTGCCTACAATGAGCAGTTCTTC,CSVERMPAYNEQFF
TRBJ2-1,TRBV5-5,NA,NA,TGTGCCAGCAGCTTGTCTAGTATCCCCTACAATGAGCAGTTCTTC,CASSLSSIPYNEQFF
TRBJ2-4,TRBV11-2,TRBD2,many,TGTGCCAGCAGCTTAGTAGCGGGTTTAGCCAAAAACATTCAGTACTTC,CASSLVAGLAKNIQYF
TRBJ2-1,TRBV20-1,TRBD2,many,TGCAGTGCTAGACCACTAGCGGGAGGGCTGTACAATGAGCAGTTCTTC,CSARPLAGGLYNEQFF
TRBJ2-1,TRBV24-1,NA,many,TGTGCCACCAGTGATTCTTCCAGGGGCTCCTACAATGAGCAGTTCTTC,CATSDSSRGSYNEQFF
TRBJ2-5,TRBV7-2,TRBD1,once,TGTGCCAGCAGCGCTAGGACAGGGGTAGAGACCCAGTACTTC,CASSARTGVETQYF
TRBJ2-7,TRBV9,TRBD2,NA,TGTGCCAGCAGCGTGGGGGGACTAGCAGGATACGAGCAGTACTTC,CASSVGGLAGYEQYF
TRBJ2-2,TRBV5-4,NA,NA,TGTGCCAGCAGTTATGACACCGGGGAGCTGTTTTTT,CASSYDTGELFF
TRBJ1-2,TRBV11-2,NA,many,TGTGCCAGCAGCGCCAGCCCGAACTATGGCTACACCTTC,CASSASPNYGYTF
TRBJ1-5,TRBV27,NA,many,TGTGCCAGCAGTTCCCGACAGTCTTCTAGCAATCAGCCCCAGCATTTT,CASSSRQSSSNQPQHF
TRBJ2-5,TRBV10-3,NA,NA,TGTGCCATCAGGACACAGGTCCAAGAGACCCAGTACTTC,CAIRTQVQETQYF
TRBJ2-1,TRBV12-5,TRBD1,few,TGTGCTAGTGGCATCGACAGGGGGCCGTACAATGAGCAGTTCTTC,CASGIDRGPYNEQFF
TRBJ2-4,TRBV7-2,TRBD1,NA,TGTGCCAGCAGAGGACAGGGCGGAGCCAAAAACATTCAGTACTTC,CASRGQGGAKNIQYF
TRBJ1-1,TRBV28,NA,many,TGTGCCAGCAGTAGTCCCAGGGACTCGGAGGACACTGAAGCTTTCTTT,CASSSPRDSEDTEAFF
TRBJ1-3,TRBV4-2,NA,many,TGTGCCAGCAGCCAAGTGTCAGGGATGGTTGGAAACACCATATATTTT,CASSQVSGMVGNTIYF
TRBJ2-7,TRBV13,TRBD2,many,TGTGCCAGCAGCCCTCGGCCCCGGGGGGACGAGCAGTACTTC,CASSPRPRGDEQYF
TRBJ1-1,TRBV7-8,NA,few,TGTGCCAGCTTCTGGGGGAACACTGAAGCTTTCTTT,CASFWGNTEAFF
TRBJ1-1,TRBV5-4,NA,many,TGTGCCAGCAGCTTGGACCAGGGCCTTGGCACTGAAGCTTTCTTT,CASSLDQGLGTEAFF
TRBJ1-6,TRBV27,NA,NA,TGTGCCAGCAGTTTATACGGGGGTTGGGATTCACCCCTCCACTTT,CASSLYGGWDSPLHF
TRBJ1-6,TRBV27,NA,many,TGTGCCAGCAGTCCCTCCCGTACGGGTAGCTCACCCCTCCACTTT,CASSPSRTGSSPLHF
TRBJ1-1,TRBV6-2/TRBV6-3,NA,NA,TGTGCCAGCAAACCTAACCCTCCCGGGGTCGGCGACACTGAAGCTTTCTTT,CASKPNPPGVGDTEAFF
TRBJ1-2,TRBV30,TRBD1,NA,TGTGCCTGGAGTAGGGACAGGGATGGCTACACCTTC,CAWSRDRDGYTF
TRBJ1-2,TRBV27,NA,many,TGTGCCAGCGGGCCGCAGGGAGGCCCCAACTATGGCTACACCTTC,CASGPQGGPNYGYTF
TRBJ1-5,TRBV12-3/TRBV12-4,TRBD1,many,TGTGCCAGCGCTGACAGGGGAGGTCAGCCCCAGCATTTT,CASADRGGQPQHF
TRBJ1-4,TRBV29-1,NA,many,TGCAGCGTTGAGGGGTTCGATGAAAAACTGTTTTTT,CSVEGFDEKLFF
TRBJ2-3,TRBV27,TRBD1,few,TGTGCCAGCAGTCAGCGGGACAGGGATTACACAGATACGCAGTATTTT,CASSQRDRDYTDTQYF
TRBJ1-6,TRBV7-6,NA,many,TGTGCCAGCAGCTTAGTTGCAGGGCAGAATTCACCCCTCCACTTT,CASSLVAGQNSPLHF
TRBJ1-5,TRBV20-1,NA,few,TGCAGTGCTAGGCGCGTGAATCAGCCCCAGCATTTT,CSARRVNQPQHF
TRBJ1-1,TRBV5-1,NA,many,TGCGCCAGCAGCTTGGAATATCCCATCCCTGAAGCTTTCTTT,CASSLEYPIPEAFF
TRBJ2-5,TRBV20-1,TRBD2,NA,TGCAGTGCTTCCGCCGGGACTAGCGCACAAGAGACCCAGTACTTC,CSASAGTSAQETQYF
TRBJ1-1,TRBV12-3/TRBV12-4,TRBD1,many,TGTGCCAGCAGTCCTAAGGGGGCCCTGGATCGAGCTTTCTTT,CASSPKGALDRAFF
TRBJ1-2,TRBV29-1,NA,many,TGCAGCGTTGCCAGGGGTGACTATGGCTACACCTTC,CSVARGDYGYTF
TRBJ1-2,TRBV12-3/TRBV12-4,NA,many,TGTGCCAGCAGTTTATTCGGCGGAGATTATGGCTACACCTTC,CASSLFGGDYGYTF
TRBJ1-2,TRBV6-5,NA,many,TGTGCCAGCAGTTACACCCGGGGGGCCTCAGGACCTGGCTACACCTTC,CASSYTRGASGPGYTF
TRBJ2-1,TRBV20-1,TRBD1,many,TGCAGTGCTATACAGGGGGGCACCTACAATGAGCAGTTCTTC,CSAIQGGTYNEQFF
TRBJ2-5,TRBV3-1,NA,few,TGTGCCAGCAGCCAACCCACAGTCGGTGAGACCCAGTACTTC,CASSQPTVGETQYF
TRBJ1-5,TRBV7-3,NA,few,TGTGCCAGCAGCCCGGGACCGGAGAGGCCCCAGCATTTT,CASSPGPERPQHF
TRBJ2-7,TRBV11-2,NA,many,TGTGCCAGCAGCTCTGGCCGGGGCAGGGGGAGGTACGAGCAGTACTTC,CASSSGRGRGRYEQYF
TRBJ1-2,TRBV7-8,TRBD1,many,TGTGCCAGCAGCTTAGAACCCGGACAGGGGGCTTATGGCTACACCTTC,CASSLEPGQGAYGYTF
TRBJ2-7,TRBV13,NA,many,TGTGCCAGCAGCTTAGATCGAGGTTGGCGGGAGCAGTACTTC,CASSLDRGWREQYF
TRBJ2-2,TRBV30,TRBD1,many,TGTGCAGGGGGCAGATATCTGAACACCGGGGAGCTGTTTTTT,CAGGRYLNTGELFF
TRBJ2-1,TRBV4-2,TRBD1,medium-sized,TGTGCCAGCAGCCAAGAAAGGGGGCTGGGGGATGAGCAGTTCTTC,CASSQERGLGDEQFF
TRBJ1-1,TRBV20-1,NA,NA,TGCAGTGCCGGGGGCAAACAGCGCAGGACTGAAGCTTTCTTT,CSAGGKQRRTEAFF